This T cell receptor (beta chain) was retrieved from a study of OX40 agonist ivuxolimab in advanced cancers. Study in general: Dose-escalation patients suffered from hepatocellular carcinoma, melanoma, renal cell or head and neck cancer.

This clone turned up a few times. The CDR3 length is 16 residues. Per the germline V gene, CDR1 is MDHEN and CDR2 is SYDVKM. Trimming removed 6 bases at V and 4 bases at J, with 19 bases between. Generated by immunoSEQ multiplex PCR, the TCRdb table keeps only in-frame clones and is missing some. The sample lists approximately 70,000 clones, more than 75% occurring once. This TCR derives from an adult with an advanced solid tumor such as melanoma, head and neck, liver or kidney cancer. The sample consisted of CD4+ or CD8+ T cells sorted from blood, taken in a trial of the OX40 agonist ivuxolimab. This rearrangement joins TRBV28 to TRBJ1-5, with D possibly matching TRBD1 (5 bases). In DNA form, the CDR3 reads TGTGCCAGCAGGCCCTGGGTAGGGGTAGTGAATCAGCCCCAGCATTTT. As protein: CASRPWVGVVNQPQHF. The variable domain in full, with the rest retrieved from reference TRBV28 and TRBJ1-5, is DVKVTQSSRYLVKRTGEKVFLECVQDMDHENMFWYRQDPGLGLRLIYFSYDVKMKEKGDIPEGYSVSREKKERFSLILESASTNQTSMYLCASRPWVGVVNQPQHFGDGTRLSIL.